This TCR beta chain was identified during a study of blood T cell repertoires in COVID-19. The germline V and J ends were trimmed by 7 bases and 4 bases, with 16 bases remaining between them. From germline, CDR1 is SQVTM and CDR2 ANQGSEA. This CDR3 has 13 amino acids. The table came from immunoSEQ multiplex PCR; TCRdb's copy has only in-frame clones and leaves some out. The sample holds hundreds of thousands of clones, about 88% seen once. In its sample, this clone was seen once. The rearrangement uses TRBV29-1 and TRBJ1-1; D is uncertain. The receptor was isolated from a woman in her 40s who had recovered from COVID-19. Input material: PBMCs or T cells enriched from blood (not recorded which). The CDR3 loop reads CSAPGHGFTEAFF. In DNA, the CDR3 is TGCAGCGCCCCAGGCCACGGTTTCACTGAAGCTTTCTTT.